The 31 T cell receptor beta chains presented below share a single source sample, sequenced in a study of early T cells in non-severe SARS-CoV-2 infection. MiXCR was run by TCRdb on the 5' RACE reads, yielding one entry per CDR3 protein. The top ten hold under 1.5% of the sample, which has some 80,000 distinct CDR3 sequences, roughly 13% seen once. Sequencing was carried out using whole blood. The receptors originated from an adult who was a healthcare worker with PCR-confirmed SARS-CoV-2 infection or an uninfected control (not recorded which).

The table lists this clonotype with many counts. V and J are TRBV6-6 and TRBJ2-2, with 7 bases fitting TRBD1. After removal of 6 bases from V and 5 bases from J, the junction contained 12 bases not matched to a gene. Germline V gene data show CDR1 as MNHNY and CDR2 as SVGAGI (reference sequence). CDR3 length: 16 amino acids. CDR3 sequence: CASRPIQGRRTGELFF. In nucleotides, the CDR3 is TGTGCCAGCAGACCGATACAGGGGAGAAGGACCGGGGAGCTGTTTTTT.

This clonotype was seen ten or more times. This chain links TRBV20-1 with TRBJ2-5; 9 positions match TRBD2. The CDR3 length is 12 residues. The trim removed 6 bases at V and 1 base at J, leaving 0 bases unmatched. Germline CDR1 and CDR2: DFQATT and SNEGSKA (reference sequence). CDR3 residues: CSAGLAQETQYF. The CDR3 bases are TGCAGTGCGGGACTAGCCCAAGAGACCCAGTACTTC.

This clonotype has more than one count but fewer than ten. V and J are TRBV20-1 and TRBJ2-3; D is unresolved. V shed 1 base and J shed 2 bases, with 13 bases lying between them. This CDR3 comprises 15 residues. Germline CDR1 reads DFQATT; CDR2 reads SNEGSKA (reference sequence). CDR3 sequence: CSARGQAGFTDTQYF. CDR3 bases: TGCAGTGCTAGAGGTCAGGCCGGCTTCACAGATACGCAGTATTTT.

In this sample, this clonotype turned up many times. At one end, the junction sequence differs from germline, possibly due to a read error. The rearrangement joins TRBV19 to TRBJ2-1; no clear D. This CDR3 is built from 17 residues. Looked up from germline, CDR1 is LNHDA and CDR2 is SQIVND (reference sequence). The CDR3: CASSISAVGLMSNEQFF. In nucleotides, the CDR3 is TGTGCCAGCAGTATCAGTGCCGTTGGGCTGATGTCCAATGAGCAGTTCTTC.

The table lists this clonotype with many counts. CDR3 in DNA: TGCAGCGTTGCCCCCGCGGGCAATCAGCCCCAGCATTTT. Its translation: CSVAPAGNQPQHF. The rearrangement uses TRBV29-1 and TRBJ1-5; unclear D gene. The CDR3 extends over 13 amino acids. V lost 4 bases and J 2 bases, leaving 9 bases between the germline ends. Germline V lookup: CDR1 SQVTM, CDR2 ANQGSEA.

This clonotype was recorded a few times. The rearrangement uses TRBV29-1 and TRBJ1-1, with D unresolved. The V gene's germline CDR1 is SQVTM and CDR2 ANQGSEA. The CDR3 has 13 residues. V dropped 4 bases and J dropped 5 bases, with 14 bases sitting between them. The CDR3: CSVVQGRTTEAFF. Written as DNA, the CDR3 is TGCAGCGTTGTCCAAGGCCGGACGACTGAAGCTTTCTTT.

The chain couples TRBV5-1 to TRBJ2-5, with D possibly TRBD1 on 5 matching bases. The CDR3 has 15 amino acids. V gave up 2 bases and J gave up 2 bases, with 13 bases separating them. CDR1 and CDR2 (germline): SGHRS, YFSETQ. CDR3 amino acids: CASSFAKGVQETQYF. Written as DNA, the CDR3 is TGCGCCAGCAGCTTCGCCAAAGGGGTACAAGAGACCCAGTACTTC.

V gene TRBV7-2 combines with J gene TRBJ1-1, with D possibly matching TRBD1 (6 bases). The CDR3 runs to 13 residues. Trimming cost V 5 bases and J 1 base, with 8 bases left between them. The V gene's germline CDR1 is SGHTA and CDR2 FQGNSA. CDR3 sequence: CASSAGANTEAFF. The CDR3 DNA reads as TGTGCCAGCAGCGCAGGGGCGAACACTGAAGCTTTCTTT.

A word on this clonotype: The germline gene is not matched at one end of the junction; a read error may be the cause. The chain has TRBV29-1 and TRBJ2-1; 8 nucleotides match TRBD2. CDR3 length equals 13 residues. CDR1 is SQVTM and CDR2 is ANQGSEA in the germline V gene. DNA for the CDR3: TGCAGCGCGTCAACCGGGGGGGCCGGTGAGCAGATCTTC. Translated: CSASTGGAGEQIF.

This clonotype was seen repeatedly, ten times or more. In DNA form, the CDR3 reads TGTGCCAGCAGTGACACTACGGGACACCAGGGAAAGACCCAGTACTTC. Translation gives CASSDTTGHQGKTQYF. This chain links TRBV6-5 with TRBJ2-5, with D perhaps matching TRBD1 (6 bases). The CDR3 runs to 16 residues. The V gene's germline CDR1 is MNHEY and CDR2 SVGAGI. V was shortened by 5 bases and J by 6 bases, with 22 bases between the two germline ends.

As regards this clonotype: A much larger clonotype is one base distant, so this may be a read error. The rearrangement links TRBV20-1 to TRBJ2-1; a weak D match, TRBD1 (5 bases). Germline assignment: CDR1 DFQATT and CDR2 SNEGSKA (reference sequence). CDR3 length: 14 residues. V shed 5 bases and J shed 7 bases, with 18 bases lying between them. In DNA, the CDR3 is TGCAGTGCTCGGTCCCAGGGTGAGTTAAATGAGCAGTTCTTC. Translated: CSARSQGELNEQFF.

The V gene is TRBV20-1, the J gene TRBJ1-2; no definite D call. Germline values: CDR1 DFQATT, CDR2 SNEGSKA (reference sequence). The CDR3 sequence is 12 residues long. Deletions cut 6 bases from V and 0 bases from J, with 8 bases between. Here the CDR3 reads CSAQEANYGYTF. In DNA, the CDR3 is TGCAGTGCCCAAGAGGCTAACTATGGCTACACCTTC.

This clonotype was counted ten times or more. The J gene is TRBJ1-2, the V gene TRBV7-9; possible D gene TRBD1, 6 bases. Germline CDR1 SEHNR, CDR2 FQNEAQ (reference sequence). CDR3 length equals 14 residues. Trimming cost V 5 bases and J 3 bases, with 13 bases left between them. Here the CDR3 reads CASSPTKGDYGYTF. The CDR3 coding sequence is TGTGCCAGCAGCCCCACGAAGGGGGACTATGGCTACACCTTC. The variable domain in full, completed from reference TRBV7-9 and TRBJ1-2, reads DTGVSQNPRHKITKRGQNVTFRCDPISEHNRLYWYRQTLGQGPEFLTYFQNEAQLEKSRLLSDRFSAERPKGSFSTLEIQRTEQGDSAMYLCASSPTKGDYGYTFGSGTRLTVV.

This rearrangement joins TRBV3-1 to TRBJ2-1; D is unclear. This CDR3 has 13 amino acids. The V gene's germline CDR1 is LGHDT and CDR2 YNNKEL (reference sequence). V was pared by 1 base and J by 9 bases, with 10 bases between. The CDR3 DNA is TGTGCCAGCAGCCAAGGTAGTATCTTTGAGCAGTTCTTC. Translated: CASSQGSIFEQFF.

This clonotype was seen only a few times. The chain combines TRBV2 with TRBJ2-7, with TRBD1 matching 7 bases. After removal of 6 bases from V and 0 bases from J, the junction contained 5 bases not matched to a gene. The length of the CDR3 is 14 residues. Germline V lookup: CDR1 SNHLY, CDR2 FYNNEI. CDR3 coding DNA: TGTGCCAGCAGGCCGGGACAGCTCTCCTACGAGCAGTACTTC. This codes for CASRPGQLSYEQYF. Full variable domain (outside the CDR3, taken from reference TRBV2 and TRBJ2-7): EPEVTQTPSHQVTQMGQEVILRCVPISNHLYFYWYRQILGQKVEFLVSFYNNEISEKSEIFDDQFSVERPDGSNFTLKIRSTKLEDSAMYFCASRPGQLSYEQYFGPGTRLTVT.

The chain uses TRBV6-1 and TRBJ2-3, with D maybe TRBD1 (6 bases). Trimming shortened V by 6 bases and J by 2 bases, and 18 bases separated the two germline ends. This CDR3 contains 16 residues. Germline V lookup: CDR1 MNHNS, CDR2 SASEGT. CDR3 bases: TGTGCCAGCAGCGAATCAGGGGCCCCACACACAGATACGCAGTATTTT. This codes for CASSESGAPHTDTQYF.

There are many counts of this clonotype. The chain couples TRBV7-9 to TRBJ2-3; D remains unclear. Germline V lookup: CDR1 SEHNR, CDR2 FQNEAQ (reference sequence). The CDR3 consists of 15 residues. Trimming took off 5 bases at V and 2 bases at J, with 14 bases between the two ends. The DNA for the CDR3 is TGTGCCAGCAGCCTCGACGGCGACTCCACAGATACGCAGTATTTT. Amino acids: CASSLDGDSTDTQYF.

In its sample, this clonotype was seen a few times. This chain connects TRBV7-9 to TRBJ2-5; TRBD1 is a possible D gene (7 bases). Trimming took off 10 bases at V and 5 bases at J, with 14 bases between the two ends. CDR1 is SEHNR, CDR2 FQNEAQ, per germline (reference sequence). This CDR3 contains 12 residues. CDR3 coding DNA: TGTGCCACCATCTCAGGGGGGGAGACCCAGTACTTC. It translates to CATISGGETQYF.

This clonotype was seen repeatedly, ten times or more. V gene TRBV14 combines with J gene TRBJ2-7; no clear D. This CDR3 has 12 amino acids. The germline V gene encodes CDR1 SGHDN and CDR2 FVKESK. Trimming left V 4 bases short and J 9 bases short, with 13 bases between. Here the CDR3 reads CASSPHSVWQYF. In DNA, the CDR3 is TGTGCCAGCAGCCCACATTCAGTTTGGCAGTACTTC. The variable domain in full, completed from reference TRBV14 and TRBJ2-7, reads EAGVTQFPSHSVIEKGQTVTLRCDPISGHDNLYWYRRVMGKEIKFLLHFVKESKQDESGMPNNRFLAERTGGTYSTLKVQPAELEDSGVYFCASSPHSVWQYFGPGTRLTVT.

V is TRBV5-1 and J is TRBJ2-5; a weak D match, TRBD2 (7 bases). CDR3 length: 16 amino acids. Trimming shortened V by 2 bases and J by 6 bases, and 20 bases separated the two germline ends. Germline V gene data show CDR1 as SGHRS and CDR2 as YFSETQ. DNA for the CDR3: TGCGCCAGCAGCTTTGAGGGGGGGGCGCCTTTAAAGACCCAGTACTTC. It codes for CASSFEGGAPLKTQYF.

This clonotype showed up just a few times. V gene TRBV6-2 or TRBV6-3 combines with J gene TRBJ2-2, with unresolved D. Per germline, CDR1 MNHEY and CDR2 SVGEGT. The length of the CDR3 is 12 residues. Trimming left V 4 bases short and J 4 bases short, with 4 bases between. The CDR3 DNA is TGTGCCAGCAGTTCCGCCACCGGGGAGCTGTTTTTT. Translation: CASSSATGELFF.

The J gene is TRBJ2-1, the V gene TRBV11-2, with 10 bases fitting TRBD2. The trim removed 5 bases at V and 5 bases at J, leaving 6 bases unmatched. The V gene's germline CDR1 is SGHAT and CDR2 FQNNGV. This CDR3 contains 15 residues. This CDR3 reads CASSMGLAGDNEQFF. In DNA form, the CDR3 reads TGTGCCAGCAGCATGGGCCTAGCGGGGGACAATGAGCAGTTCTTC.

This clonotype appeared a few times. The rearrangement uses TRBV19 and TRBJ2-5; TRBD2 matches at 12 bases. V shed 11 bases, J shed 2 bases, and the junction held 12 bases outside the gene matches. CDR1 is LNHDA, CDR2 SQIVND, per germline (reference sequence). The CDR3 is 16 residues long. CDR3 region: CAPAVMGTSGQETQYF. The CDR3 coding sequence is TGTGCCCCTGCGGTCATGGGGACTAGCGGGCAAGAGACCCAGTACTTC.

This clonotype came up many times. In nucleotides, the CDR3 is TGTGCCAGCAGTTTATCGGACAGCTCCTACGAGCAGTACTTC. It codes for CASSLSDSSYEQYF. V gene TRBV28 combines with J gene TRBJ2-7; D is perhaps TRBD1 (6 bases). CDR1 and CDR2 from the germline V gene are MDHEN and SYDVKM. Trimming left V 1 base short and J 0 bases short, with 7 bases between. The CDR3 spans 14 residues.

This clonotype was found a few times. V is TRBV5-5 and J is TRBJ1-6; 9 bases map to TRBD1. V was pared by 5 bases and J by 1 base, with 1 base of the junction left unmatched. Germline V lookup: CDR1 SGHKS, CDR2 YYEKEE (reference sequence). CDR3 size: 15 residues. The CDR3 is CASRGQGSYNSPLHF. The CDR3 nucleotides are TGTGCCAGCAGGGGACAGGGATCCTATAATTCACCCCTCCACTTT.

This clonotype has ten or more counts. V gene TRBV20-1 combines with J gene TRBJ2-4; D gene uncertain. The CDR3 sequence is 14 residues long. V dropped 0 bases and J dropped 8 bases, with 14 bases sitting between them. The germline gives CDR1 DFQATT, CDR2 SNEGSKA (reference sequence). The CDR3 sequence: CSARDQDSGYIQYF. Written as DNA, the CDR3 is TGCAGTGCTAGAGACCAAGATAGTGGATACATTCAGTACTTC.

The CDR3 protein is CASSQVGHREREQYF. The CDR3 DNA is TGCGCCAGCAGCCAAGTGGGACATCGCGAGAGAGAGCAGTACTTC. The chain recombines TRBV4-1 with TRBJ2-7, with D maybe TRBD1 (6 bases). V was clipped by 1 base and J by 7 bases, with 17 bases between them. Germline V lookup: CDR1 MGHRA, CDR2 YSYEKL. This CDR3 spans 15 amino acids.

This clonotype showed up just a few times. V usage is TRBV29-1 and J usage is TRBJ1-1; D is undetermined. V was pared by 4 bases and J by 5 bases, with 11 bases between. CDR3 length equals 12 residues. CDR1 and CDR2 (germline): SQVTM, ANQGSEA. CDR3 in DNA: TGCAGCGTTGTATCCTTGGGGACTGAAGCTTTCTTT. It encodes CSVVSLGTEAFF.

At least ten counts were recorded for this clonotype. This sequence joins TRBV10-2 and TRBJ2-3; 15 positions match TRBD2. CDR3 length: 16 residues. The V and J ends lost 6 bases and 5 bases, in that order; junction bases with no gene match: 6. Germline V gene lookup returns CDR1 WSHSY and CDR2 SAAADI. The CDR3 nucleotides are TGCGCCAGCAGCCAAGGACTAGCGGGGGGGCAAGATACGCAGTATTTT. Amino acid sequence: CASSQGLAGGQDTQYF.

The genes are TRBV7-2 and TRBJ1-1, with 7 bases matching TRBD1. Germline V gene data show CDR1 as SGHTA and CDR2 as FQGNSA. The CDR3 has 17 residues. V lost 2 bases, J lost 5 bases, and 14 bases stayed unmatched. The CDR3 here is CASSLLARGRTRTEAFF. CDR3 DNA sequence: TGTGCCAGCAGCTTATTGGCGAGGGGGCGGACGAGGACTGAAGCTTTCTTT.

This clonotype occurred a few times. V is TRBV7-8 and J is TRBJ2-5; D uncertain. Germline CDR1 SGHVS, CDR2 FQNEAQ. Trimming shortened V by 1 base and J by 4 bases, and 4 bases separated the two germline ends. This CDR3 is 12 amino acids long. The CDR3 reads CASSLGPETQYF. The CDR3 DNA reads TGTGCCAGCAGCTTAGGTCCAGAGACCCAGTACTTC. Supplemented by reference TRBV7-8 and TRBJ2-5, the full variable domain reads GAGVSQSPRYKVAKRGQDVALRCDPISGHVSLFWYQQALGQGPEFLTYFQNEAQLDKSGLPSDRFFAERPEGSVSTLKIQRTQQEDSAVYLCASSLGPETQYFGPGTRLLVL.